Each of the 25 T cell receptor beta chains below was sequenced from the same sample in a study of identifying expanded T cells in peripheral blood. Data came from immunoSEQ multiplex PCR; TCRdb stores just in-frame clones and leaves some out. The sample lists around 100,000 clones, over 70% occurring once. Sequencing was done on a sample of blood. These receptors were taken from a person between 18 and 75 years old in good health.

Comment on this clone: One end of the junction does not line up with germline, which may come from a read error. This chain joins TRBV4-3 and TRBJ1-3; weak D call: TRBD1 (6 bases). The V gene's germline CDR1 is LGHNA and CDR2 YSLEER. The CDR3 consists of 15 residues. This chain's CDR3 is CASSQGQLGGNTIYF. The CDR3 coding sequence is TGCGCCAGCAGTCAAGGACAGTTAGGTGGAAACACCATATATTTT.

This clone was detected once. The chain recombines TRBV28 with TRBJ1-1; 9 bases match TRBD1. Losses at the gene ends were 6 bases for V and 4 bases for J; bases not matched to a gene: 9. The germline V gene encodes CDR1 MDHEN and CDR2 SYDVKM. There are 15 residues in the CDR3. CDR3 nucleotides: TGTGCCAGCAGGTTGGACAGGGGCGAGGGCACTGAAGCTTTCTTT. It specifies CASRLDRGEGTEAFF.

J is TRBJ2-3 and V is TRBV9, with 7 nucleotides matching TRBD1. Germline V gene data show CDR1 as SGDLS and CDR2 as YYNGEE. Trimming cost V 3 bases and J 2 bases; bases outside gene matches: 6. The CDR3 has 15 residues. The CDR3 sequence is CASSDGDSSTDTQYF. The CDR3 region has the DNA TGTGCCAGCAGCGACGGGGACAGCTCCACAGATACGCAGTATTTT.

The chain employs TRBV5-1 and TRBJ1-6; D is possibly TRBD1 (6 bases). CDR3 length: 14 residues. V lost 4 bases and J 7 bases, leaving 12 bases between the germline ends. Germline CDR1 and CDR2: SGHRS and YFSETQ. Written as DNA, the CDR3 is TGCGCCAGCAGCCCGGGACACGAAAATTCACCCCTCCACTTT. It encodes CASSPGHENSPLHF. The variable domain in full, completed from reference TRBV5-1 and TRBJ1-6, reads KAGVTQTPRYLIKTRGQQVTLSCSPISGHRSVSWYQQTPGQGLQFLFEYFSETQRNKGNFPGRFSGRQFSNSRSEMNVSTLELGDSALYLCASSPGHENSPLHFGNGTRLTVT.

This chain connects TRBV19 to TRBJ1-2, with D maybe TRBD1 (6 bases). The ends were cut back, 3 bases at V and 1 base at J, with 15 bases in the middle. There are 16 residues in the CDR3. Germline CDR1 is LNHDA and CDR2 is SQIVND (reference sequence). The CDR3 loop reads CASSITFGGFNYGYTF. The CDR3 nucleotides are TGTGCCAGTAGTATTACCTTCGGGGGCTTTAACTATGGCTACACCTTC.

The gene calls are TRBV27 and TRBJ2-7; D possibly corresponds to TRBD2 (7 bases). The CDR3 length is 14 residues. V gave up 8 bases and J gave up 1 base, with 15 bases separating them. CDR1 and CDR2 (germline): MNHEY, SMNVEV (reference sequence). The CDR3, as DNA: TGTGCCAGCGCCGCGGGGGCAGCTTCCTACGAGCAGTACTTC. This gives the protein CASAAGAASYEQYF.

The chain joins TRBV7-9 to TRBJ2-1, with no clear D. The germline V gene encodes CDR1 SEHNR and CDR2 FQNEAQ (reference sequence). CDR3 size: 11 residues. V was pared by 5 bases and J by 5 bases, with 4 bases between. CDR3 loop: CASSRDNEQFF. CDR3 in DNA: TGTGCCAGCAGCAGGGACAATGAGCAGTTCTTC.

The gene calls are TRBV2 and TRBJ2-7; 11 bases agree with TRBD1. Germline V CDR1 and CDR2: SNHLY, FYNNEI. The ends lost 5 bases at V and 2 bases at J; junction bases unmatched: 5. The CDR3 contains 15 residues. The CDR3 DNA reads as TGTGCCAGCAGTCCGGACAGGGGGCCGACCTACGAGCAGTACTTC. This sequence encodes CASSPDRGPTYEQYF.

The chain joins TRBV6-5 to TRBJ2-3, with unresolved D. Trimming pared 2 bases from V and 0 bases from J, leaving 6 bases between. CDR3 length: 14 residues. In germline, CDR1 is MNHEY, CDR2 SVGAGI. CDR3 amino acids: CASSYQASTDTQYF. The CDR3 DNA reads TGTGCCAGCAGTTACCAGGCCAGCACAGATACGCAGTATTTT.

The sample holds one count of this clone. The DNA for the CDR3 is TGTGCCAGCAGCCCCAGGCAGGGAGGCACTGAAGCTTTCTTT. Its translation is CASSPRQGGTEAFF. The genes are TRBV7-9 and TRBJ1-1; D is possibly TRBD1 (5 bases). Trimming shortened V by 5 bases and J by 4 bases, and 14 bases separated the two germline ends. CDR1 and CDR2 from the germline V gene are SEHNR and FQNEAQ (reference sequence). The length of the CDR3 is 14 residues.

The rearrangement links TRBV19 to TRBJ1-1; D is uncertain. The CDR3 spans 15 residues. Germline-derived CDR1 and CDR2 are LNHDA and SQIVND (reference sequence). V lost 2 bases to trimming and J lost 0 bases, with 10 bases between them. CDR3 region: CASSISPVLNTEAFF. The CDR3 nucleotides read TGTGCCAGTAGTATATCTCCAGTCCTGAACACTGAAGCTTTCTTT.

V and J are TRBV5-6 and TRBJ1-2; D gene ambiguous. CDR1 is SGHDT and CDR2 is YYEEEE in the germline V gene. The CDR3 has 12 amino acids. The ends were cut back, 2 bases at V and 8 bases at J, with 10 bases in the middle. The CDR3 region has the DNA TGTGCCAGCAGCTTTAGGGCCGCCGGCTACACCTTC. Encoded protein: CASSFRAAGYTF.

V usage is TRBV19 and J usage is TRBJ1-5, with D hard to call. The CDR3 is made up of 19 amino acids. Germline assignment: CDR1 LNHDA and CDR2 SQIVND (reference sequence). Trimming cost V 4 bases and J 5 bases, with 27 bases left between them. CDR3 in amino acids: CASSTLRKGSSLRDQPQHF. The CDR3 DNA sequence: TGTGCCAGTAGTACCCTTAGGAAGGGCTCTTCTTTGAGGGATCAGCCCCAGCATTTT.

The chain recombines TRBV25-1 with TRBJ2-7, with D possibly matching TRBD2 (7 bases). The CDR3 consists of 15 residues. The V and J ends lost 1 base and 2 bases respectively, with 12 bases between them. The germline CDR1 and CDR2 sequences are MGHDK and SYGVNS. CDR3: CASSEWGGLTYEQYF. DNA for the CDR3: TGTGCCAGCAGTGAATGGGGGGGGCTGACCTACGAGCAGTACTTC.

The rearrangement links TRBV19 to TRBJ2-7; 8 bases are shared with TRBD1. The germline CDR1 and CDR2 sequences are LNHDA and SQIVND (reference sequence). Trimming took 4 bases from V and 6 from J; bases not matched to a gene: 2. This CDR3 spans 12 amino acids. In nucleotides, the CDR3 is TGTGCCAGTAGTACCAGGGGGCGCGAGCAGTACTTC. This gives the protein CASSTRGREQYF.

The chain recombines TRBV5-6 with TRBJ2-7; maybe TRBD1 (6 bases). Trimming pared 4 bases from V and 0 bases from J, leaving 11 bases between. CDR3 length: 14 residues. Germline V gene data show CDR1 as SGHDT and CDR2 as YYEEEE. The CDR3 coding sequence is TGTGCCAGCAGCGCCGACAGGCGCTCCTACGAGCAGTACTTC. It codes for CASSADRRSYEQYF.

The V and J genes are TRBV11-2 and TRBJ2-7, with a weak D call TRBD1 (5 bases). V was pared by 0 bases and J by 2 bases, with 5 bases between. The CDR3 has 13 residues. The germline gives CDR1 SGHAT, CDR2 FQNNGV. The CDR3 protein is CASSLDRAYEQYF. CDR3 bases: TGTGCCAGCAGCTTAGACAGGGCCTACGAGCAGTACTTC.

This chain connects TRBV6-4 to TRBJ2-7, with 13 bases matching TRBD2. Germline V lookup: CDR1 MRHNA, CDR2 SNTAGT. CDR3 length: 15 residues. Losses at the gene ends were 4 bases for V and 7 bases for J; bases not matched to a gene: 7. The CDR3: CASSAGGLAGEEQYF. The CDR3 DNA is TGTGCCAGCAGTGCTGGCGGACTAGCGGGAGAAGAGCAGTACTTC.

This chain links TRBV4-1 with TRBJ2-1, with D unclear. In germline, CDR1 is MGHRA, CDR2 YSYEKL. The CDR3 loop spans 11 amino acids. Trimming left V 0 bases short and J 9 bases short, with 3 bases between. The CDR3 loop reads CASSQEGEQFF. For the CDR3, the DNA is TGCGCCAGCAGCCAAGAGGGTGAGCAGTTCTTC.

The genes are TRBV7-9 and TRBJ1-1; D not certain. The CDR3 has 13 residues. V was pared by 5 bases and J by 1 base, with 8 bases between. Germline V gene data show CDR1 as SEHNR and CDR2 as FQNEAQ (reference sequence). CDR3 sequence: CASSPRENTEAFF. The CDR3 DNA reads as TGTGCCAGCAGCCCGAGGGAGAACACTGAAGCTTTCTTT. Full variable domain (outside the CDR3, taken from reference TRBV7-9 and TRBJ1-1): DTGVSQNPRHKITKRGQNVTFRCDPISEHNRLYWYRQTLGQGPEFLTYFQNEAQLEKSRLLSDRFSAERPKGSFSTLEIQRTEQGDSAMYLCASSPRENTEAFFGQGTRLTVV.

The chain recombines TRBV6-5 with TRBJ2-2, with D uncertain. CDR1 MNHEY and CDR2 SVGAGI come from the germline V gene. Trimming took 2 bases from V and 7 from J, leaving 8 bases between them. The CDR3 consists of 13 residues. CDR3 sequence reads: CASSYGFDGELFF. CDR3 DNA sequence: TGTGCCAGCAGTTACGGGTTTGACGGGGAGCTGTTTTTT.

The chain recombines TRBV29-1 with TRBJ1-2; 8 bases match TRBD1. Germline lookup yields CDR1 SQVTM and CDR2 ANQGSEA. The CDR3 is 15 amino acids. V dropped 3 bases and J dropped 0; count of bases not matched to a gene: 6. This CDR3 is CSVDQDREANYGYTF. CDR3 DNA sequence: TGCAGCGTTGACCAGGACAGGGAGGCTAACTATGGCTACACCTTC.

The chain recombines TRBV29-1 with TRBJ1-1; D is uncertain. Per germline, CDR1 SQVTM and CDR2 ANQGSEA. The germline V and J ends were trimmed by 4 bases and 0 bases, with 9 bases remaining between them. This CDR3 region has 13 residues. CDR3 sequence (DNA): TGCAGCGTTGCCAGAGAGATGAACACTGAAGCTTTCTTT. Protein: CSVAREMNTEAFF.

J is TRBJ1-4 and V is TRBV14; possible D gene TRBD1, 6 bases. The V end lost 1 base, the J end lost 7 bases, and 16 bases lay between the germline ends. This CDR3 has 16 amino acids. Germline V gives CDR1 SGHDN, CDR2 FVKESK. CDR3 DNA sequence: TGTGCCAGCAGCCAAGTTCAGGGGACCCGGACTGAAAAACTGTTTTTT. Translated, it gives CASSQVQGTRTEKLFF.

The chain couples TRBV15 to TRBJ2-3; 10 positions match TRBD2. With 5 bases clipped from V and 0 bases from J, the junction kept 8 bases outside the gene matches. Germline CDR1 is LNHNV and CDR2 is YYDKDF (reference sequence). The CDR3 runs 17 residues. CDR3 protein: CATSRSLAGDSTDTQYF. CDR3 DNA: TGTGCCACCAGCCGTAGTCTAGCGGGGGATAGCACAGATACGCAGTATTTT.